The rows below give T cell receptor beta chains drawn from one sample of a study of blood T cell repertoires in COVID-19. Profiled with immunoSEQ multiplex PCR; TCRdb holds only in-frame clones, not every one. Of 60,000 to 70,000 clones listed, about nine tenths are singletons. Material for sequencing was peripheral blood. These receptors all come from a man aged 50-59 years with active COVID-19. CDR3s include the opening cysteine and the closing phenylalanine or tryptophan. The D gene is left open where the match is weak. Not every row has a clone size; where given, it reads once, few, many or a size class.

j_call: TRBJ2-7; v_call: TRBV7-6; clone_size: .; cdr3_length: 16; d_call: TRBD1; cdr3_aa: CASSFAPGQGSYEQYF; cdr3_nt: TGTGCCAGCAGCTTTGCCCCGGGACAGGGCTCCTACGAGCAGTACTTC
j_call: TRBJ2-5; v_call: TRBV5-4; clone_size: .; cdr3_length: 14; d_call: .; cdr3_aa: CASSQATRQETQYF; cdr3_nt: TGTGCCAGCAGCCAGGCGACTAGGCAAGAGACCCAGTACTTC
j_call: TRBJ1-1; v_call: TRBV15; clone_size: .; cdr3_length: 15; d_call: .; cdr3_aa: CATSRDRGLYTEAFF; cdr3_nt: TGTGCCACCAGCAGAGATAGGGGGTTATACACTGAAGCTTTCTTT
j_call: TRBJ1-2; v_call: TRBV4-1; clone_size: .; cdr3_length: 14; d_call: TRBD1; cdr3_aa: CASSQGAGGYGYTF; cdr3_nt: TGCGCCAGCAGCCAAGGAGCAGGGGGGTATGGCTACACCTTC
j_call: TRBJ1-5; v_call: TRBV27; clone_size: .; cdr3_length: 16; d_call: TRBD1; cdr3_aa: CASRPRGAGGNQPQHF; cdr3_nt: TGTGCCAGCAGACCCAGGGGGGCAGGTGGAAATCAGCCCCAGCATTTT
j_call: TRBJ1-2; v_call: TRBV29-1; clone_size: .; cdr3_length: 13; d_call: TRBD1; cdr3_aa: CSVDGRGLGGYTF; cdr3_nt: TGCAGCGTTGACGGCAGGGGGCTGGGTGGCTACACCTTC
j_call: TRBJ2-7; v_call: TRBV7-2; clone_size: few; cdr3_length: 17; d_call: TRBD2; cdr3_aa: CASSLWALLAGGYEQYF; cdr3_nt: TGTGCCAGCAGCTTATGGGCCCTATTGGCGGGAGGCTACGAGCAGTACTTC
j_call: TRBJ2-5; v_call: TRBV7-2; clone_size: .; cdr3_length: 17; d_call: TRBD2; cdr3_aa: CASSLYPRGARGETQYF; cdr3_nt: TGTGCCAGCAGCTTATACCCGAGAGGGGCGCGGGGGGAGACCCAGTACTTC
j_call: TRBJ2-2; v_call: TRBV2; clone_size: .; cdr3_length: 15; d_call: TRBD2; cdr3_aa: CASSVSGGAAGELFF; cdr3_nt: TGTGCCAGCAGTGTTAGCGGGGGGGCCGCCGGGGAGCTGTTTTTT
j_call: TRBJ2-1; v_call: TRBV7-2; clone_size: .; cdr3_length: 13; d_call: TRBD2; cdr3_aa: CASSLSGKVEQFF; cdr3_nt: TGTGCCAGCAGTCTTAGCGGGAAGGTTGAGCAGTTCTTC
j_call: TRBJ2-1; v_call: TRBV7-3; clone_size: .; cdr3_length: 13; d_call: TRBD2; cdr3_aa: CASTGTSGGAPFF; cdr3_nt: TGTGCCAGCACCGGGACTAGCGGGGGGGCTCCGTTCTTC
j_call: TRBJ2-7; v_call: TRBV5-1; clone_size: .; cdr3_length: 12; d_call: .; cdr3_aa: CASSSGSYEQYF; cdr3_nt: TGCGCCAGCAGTTCCGGGAGCTACGAGCAGTACTTC
j_call: TRBJ1-2; v_call: TRBV10-3; clone_size: .; cdr3_length: 15; d_call: TRBD1; cdr3_aa: CAISESGQGAQGYTF; cdr3_nt: TGTGCCATCAGTGAGTCGGGACAGGGGGCGCAAGGCTACACCTTC
j_call: TRBJ2-6; v_call: TRBV6-2/TRBV6-3; clone_size: .; cdr3_length: 16; d_call: .; cdr3_aa: CASSFSVVSGANVLTF; cdr3_nt: TGTGCCAGCAGTTTCAGCGTTGTCTCTGGGGCCAACGTCCTGACTTTC
j_call: TRBJ2-1; v_call: TRBV7-8; clone_size: once; cdr3_length: 14; d_call: TRBD2; cdr3_aa: CASSPSGSHNEQFF; cdr3_nt: TGTGCCAGCAGCCCTAGCGGGAGCCACAATGAGCAGTTCTTC